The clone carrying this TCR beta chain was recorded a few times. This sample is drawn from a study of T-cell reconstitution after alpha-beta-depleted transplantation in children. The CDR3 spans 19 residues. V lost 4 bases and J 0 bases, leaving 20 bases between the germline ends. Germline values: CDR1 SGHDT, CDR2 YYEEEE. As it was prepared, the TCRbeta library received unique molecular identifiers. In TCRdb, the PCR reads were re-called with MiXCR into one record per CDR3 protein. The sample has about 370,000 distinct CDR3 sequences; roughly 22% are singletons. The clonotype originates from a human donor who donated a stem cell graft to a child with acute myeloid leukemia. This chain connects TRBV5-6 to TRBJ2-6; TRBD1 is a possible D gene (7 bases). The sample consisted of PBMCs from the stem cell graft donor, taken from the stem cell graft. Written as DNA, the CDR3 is TGTGCCAGCAGCCTCCTTGGCGGGACAGTCCTCTCTGGGGCCAACGTCCTGACTTTC. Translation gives CASSLLGGTVLSGANVLTF.